This entry describes one T cell receptor (beta chain). Its antigen remains undetermined. No base qualities exist here, and no much larger clone lies one base off it. Genomic DNA was isolated using the Qiagen DNeasy kit from unsorted PBMCs as well as from negatively selected CD4+ and CD8+ fractions. Using primers that anneal to V and J segments, immunoSEQ multiplex PCR amplified the TCR beta CDR3 regions. Amplification bias was minimized using a synthetic immune receptor repertoire, and residual bias was removed computationally after sequencing. In the paper's pipeline: Custom Python scripts were used to quantify repertoire diversity as the Shannon entropy index. Unsorted, CD4+ and CD8+ repertoires were examined separately, except in combined analyses, for which CD4+ and CD8+ sequences were merged in silico. Clonal expansion was defined as a frequency increase of at least 2-fold after treatment compared with C1D1, and clones undetected at baseline were assigned a pseudocount of 0.5. Singleton clones were defined as clones with 0 or 1 copy at C1D1, and non-singleton clones were defined as clones with 2 or more copies. Clones expanded in unsorted samples were assigned a CD4+, CD8+ or unknown annotation through matching of protein sequences in sorted samples from the same patient. Wilcoxon tests on paired samples were used to test changes in diversity from C1D1 to C4D1. TCRdb obtained this table from immuneACCESS and retained in-frame rearrangements with V and J assigned. These tables miss some clones; where compared with another copy, unresolved V genes account for less than half of the shortfall, and the remainder is unexplained. That table furnishes V, J and clone size, whereas the DNA furnished D and trimming. This sample holds about 92,000 clones; 75% to 85% were observed only once. The ten largest clones capture approximately 15% of the sample.

Spanning cysteine to phenylalanine, the CDR3 consists of 16 amino acids. Only the CDR3 DNA is retained, 48 bases long and in frame from the first base. V is clipped by 1 base and J by 4 bases, and the sequence between their germline boundaries is 14 bases long. The germline V gene (reference sequence) sets CDR1 to SEHNR and CDR2 to FQNEAQ. These data belong to a study of PD-1 blockade in classical Hodgkin lymphoma (dated by TCRdb to about 2020). Broadly, across the study: Nivolumab dosing was 3 mg/kg intravenously every 2 weeks, continuing until either disease progression or unacceptable toxicity. The study used CyTOF and TCR beta sequencing to define a peripheral blood immune signature of response to PD-1 blockade in classical Hodgkin lymphoma.

The intended sense of this specimen's time point label: cycle 4 day 1 (C4D1), after 6 weeks of nivolumab. Every trial patient had relapsed following autologous stem cell transplantation, and prior brentuximab vedotin exposure was what differed among cohorts A, B and C. The trial cohort comprised roughly 50 patients with relapsed/refractory classical Hodgkin lymphoma whose best overall responses were complete response, partial response or progressive disease. In the multi-cohort phase II CheckMate 205 trial, trial patients received single-agent nivolumab. An independent review committee assessed best overall response using the 2007 International Working Group response criteria. Trial PBMCs were collected just before the start of nivolumab (C1D1) and during therapy at cycle 2 day 1 and cycle 4 day 1. Peripheral blood was collected in 8 mL Vacutainer Cell Preparation Tubes, from which PBMCs were isolated by centrifugation and then cryopreserved.

Overall results and qualifications from the work: The study covered only a single clinical trial cohort, and the causes of the repertoire differences, possibly disease activity or prior therapy, were still not defined. CD4+ but not CD8+ TCR diversity rose significantly by C4D1 (p=0.0027 vs p=0.16), most apparent in complete responders (p=0.02). Diversity was lower in patients who began nivolumab less than 1 year after ASCT, so these patients were left out of later analyses to avoid confounding by immune reconstitution. Baseline TCR diversity was reported to be lower in newly diagnosed patients than in healthy donors, and even lower in relapsed/refractory patients. Baseline diversity similar to that of newly diagnosed patients was observed in trial patients achieving complete response, whereas significantly lower diversity was observed in partial responders and progressors.

The rearranged chain carries TRBV7-9 and TRBJ1-3; TRBD1 is a possible D gene, resting on 5 matching bases. The receptor was isolated from a human donor with classical Hodgkin lymphoma. The material was peripheral blood mononuclear cells (PBMCs), obtained before the fourth cycle of nivolumab. The CDR3 corresponds to CASSLGLSGEGNTIYF. At the DNA level, the sequence is TGTGCCAGCAGCTTAGGACTTTCGGGGGAAGGAAACACCATATATTTT.